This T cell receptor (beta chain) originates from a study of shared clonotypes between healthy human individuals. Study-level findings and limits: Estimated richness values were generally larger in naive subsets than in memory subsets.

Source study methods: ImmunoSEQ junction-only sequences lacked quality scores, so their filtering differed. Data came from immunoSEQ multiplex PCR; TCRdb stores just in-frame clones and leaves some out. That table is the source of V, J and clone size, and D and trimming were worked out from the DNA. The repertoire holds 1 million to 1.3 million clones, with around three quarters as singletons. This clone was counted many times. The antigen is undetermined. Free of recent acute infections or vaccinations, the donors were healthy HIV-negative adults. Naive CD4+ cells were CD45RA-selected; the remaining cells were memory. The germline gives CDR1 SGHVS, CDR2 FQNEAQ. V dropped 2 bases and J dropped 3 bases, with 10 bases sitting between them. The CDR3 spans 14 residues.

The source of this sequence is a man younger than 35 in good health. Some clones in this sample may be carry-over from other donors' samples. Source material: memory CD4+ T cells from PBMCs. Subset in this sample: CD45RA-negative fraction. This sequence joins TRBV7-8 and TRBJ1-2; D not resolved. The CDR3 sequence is CASSLQRPDYGYTF. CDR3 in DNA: TGTGCCAGCAGCTTACAGAGACCAGACTATGGCTACACCTTC.